This entry lists 29 T cell receptor beta chains sequenced from one sample in a study of T cell responses to AZD1222 COVID-19 vaccine. TCRdb's copy holds only in-frame clones and misses some; the assay was immunoSEQ multiplex PCR. The data hold 180,000 or so clones, with more than 90% observed a single time. This sample comprised peripheral blood, obtained on day 0 of AZD1222 vaccination. The receptors come from an adult in good health.

V and J are TRBV7-9 and TRBJ1-6; 7 bases fit TRBD1. The CDR3 is 16 amino acids. Per the germline V gene, CDR1 is SEHNR and CDR2 is FQNEAQ (reference sequence). J gave up 7 bases and V 1 base, and 7 bases lay outside the gene matches. The CDR3 DNA is TGTGCCAGCAGCTTAGGGGTGACAGGGTCCAATTCACCCCTCCACTTT. Its translation is CASSLGVTGSNSPLHF.

The chain uses TRBV18 and TRBJ1-5; D perhaps matches TRBD1 (5 bases). V lost 3 bases and J 0 bases, leaving 6 bases between the germline ends. This CDR3 comprises 14 residues. Germline V lookup: CDR1 KGHSH, CDR2 LQKENI. The CDR3 bases are TGTGCCAGCTCACCTCAGGGTAGCAATCAGCCCCAGCATTTT. Protein: CASSPQGSNQPQHF.

CDR3 nucleotide sequence: TGTGCCAGCAGTTACTCGACCTGGGGGAGAAACTATGGCTACACCTTC. Residues: CASSYSTWGRNYGYTF. The chain has TRBV6-5 and TRBJ1-2; possibly TRBD1 for D (5 bases). With 0 bases removed from V and 2 bases from J, the gap between germline ends came to 13 bases. CDR3 length equals 16 residues. Germline CDR1 and CDR2: MNHEY and SVGAGI.

This chain joins TRBV5-4 and TRBJ2-7; D is perhaps TRBD2 (5 bases). CDR3 length equals 16 residues. Germline assignment: CDR1 SGHNT and CDR2 YYREEE (reference sequence). V dropped 4 bases and J dropped 2 bases, with 19 bases sitting between them. CDR3 DNA sequence: TGTGCCAGCAGCGATAGACAAGCGGCGGCAACCTACGAGCAGTACTTC. Protein sequence: CASSDRQAAATYEQYF.

The chain has TRBV27 and TRBJ2-2; 9 bases match TRBD1. The CDR3 covers 17 residues. Germline V gene lookup returns CDR1 MNHEY and CDR2 SMNVEV (reference sequence). After removal of 5 bases from V and 4 bases from J, the junction contained 11 bases not matched to a gene. CDR3 sequence reads: CASSPIHRGLTTGELFF. The CDR3 nucleotides read TGTGCCAGCAGTCCAATCCACAGGGGGCTTACCACCGGGGAGCTGTTTTTT.

The chain employs TRBV5-1 and TRBJ2-1; D is possibly TRBD1 (5 bases). Trimming stripped 3 bases from V and 10 bases from J, with 11 bases between. Germline CDR1 SGHRS, CDR2 YFSETQ. This CDR3 is built from 12 residues. CDR3 nucleotides: TGCGCCAGCAGCTCAAAGGGGTGGGAGCAGTTCTTC. Its translation is CASSSKGWEQFF.

The chain carries TRBV6-5 and TRBJ1-4; tentatively, D is TRBD1 (6 bases). The length of the CDR3 is 15 residues. V lost 6 bases, J lost 0 bases, and 11 bases lay in between. Looked up from germline, CDR1 is MNHEY and CDR2 is SVGAGI. In DNA form, the CDR3 reads TGTGCCAGCAGGTTGGACAGAACAACTAATGAAAAACTGTTTTTT. Amino acid sequence: CASRLDRTTNEKLFF.

The chain combines TRBV7-2 with TRBJ1-2; 9 nucleotides line up with TRBD1. Germline CDR1 is SGHTA and CDR2 is FQGNSA. The CDR3 spans 12 residues. The J segment lost 7 bases and the V segment lost 8 bases, leaving 5 bases of the junction unmatched. Here the CDR3 DNA reads TGTGCCAGCGGACAGGGGAAGTTTGGCTACACCTTC. Its protein is CASGQGKFGYTF.

For the CDR3, the DNA is TGTGCCAGCAGCTTAGATCAGGGTAGCACTGAAGCTTTCTTT. Its translation is CASSLDQGSTEAFF. The genes are TRBV7-9 and TRBJ1-1; D is perhaps TRBD1 (5 bases). This CDR3 has 14 residues. CDR1 and CDR2 from the germline V gene are SEHNR and FQNEAQ (reference sequence). V was cut by 1 base and J by 4 bases, with 10 bases left in between.

Only one count was recorded for this clone. This rearrangement joins TRBV5-5 to TRBJ1-1; D call uncertain. V lost 4 bases, J lost 0 bases, and 13 bases lay in between. Germline values: CDR1 SGHKS, CDR2 YYEKEE (reference sequence). The CDR3 length is 15 residues. For the CDR3, the DNA is TGTGCCAGCAGCCTTTGGGGAGCTATGAACACTGAAGCTTTCTTT. This translates into CASSLWGAMNTEAFF.

The chain combines TRBV2 with TRBJ2-5; 9 bases fit TRBD2. The CDR3 length is 15 residues. With 6 bases clipped from V and 5 bases from J, the junction kept 10 bases outside the gene matches. The germline gives CDR1 SNHLY, CDR2 FYNNEI. The CDR3 region has the DNA TGTGCCAGCAGCAAAGCGGGAGGAGGGTGGGAGACCCAGTACTTC. This encodes CASSKAGGGWETQYF.

V usage is TRBV7-9 and J usage is TRBJ2-1; a possible D gene is TRBD2 (6 bases). Trimming took off 4 bases at V and 3 bases at J, with 13 bases between the two ends. The CDR3 sequence is 15 residues long. The germline V gene has CDR1 SEHNR and CDR2 FQNEAQ (reference sequence). The CDR3 DNA follows: TGTGCCAGCAGCTCGCGGGGTAGCGACTACAATGAGCAGTTCTTC. This gives the protein CASSSRGSDYNEQFF.

The chain recombines TRBV19 with TRBJ1-1; D may be TRBD1 (6 bases). Trimming left V 9 bases short and J 0 bases short, with 20 bases between. The CDR3 spans 16 residues. The germline CDR1 and CDR2 sequences are LNHDA and SQIVND (reference sequence). Written as DNA, the CDR3 is TGTGCCAGCTCGTGGGACACCCGACCCTTGAACACTGAAGCTTTCTTT. It encodes CASSWDTRPLNTEAFF.

The gene calls are TRBV7-9 and TRBJ2-5; D is possibly TRBD2 (6 bases). This CDR3 spans 14 amino acids. The V end was cut by 1 base, the J end by 5 bases, with 11 bases between. Germline lookup yields CDR1 SEHNR and CDR2 FQNEAQ (reference sequence). CDR3 amino acids: CASSLDGGMETQYF. In nucleotides, the CDR3 is TGTGCCAGCAGCTTAGATGGGGGGATGGAGACCCAGTACTTC.

The rearrangement uses TRBV15 and TRBJ1-1; D is ambiguous. The CDR3 covers 12 residues. Trimming shortened V by 2 bases and J by 6 bases, and 7 bases separated the two germline ends. CDR1 LNHNV and CDR2 YYDKDF come from the germline V gene (reference sequence). CDR3 sequence reads: CATSRPDAEAFF. CDR3 nucleotide sequence: TGTGCCACCAGCAGACCAGACGCTGAAGCTTTCTTT.

The J gene is TRBJ1-1, the V gene TRBV7-2, with 7 bases fitting TRBD1. The CDR3 is made up of 14 amino acids. Germline V CDR1 and CDR2: SGHTA, FQGNSA. Germline trimming cut 2 bases from V and 4 bases from J; bases unmatched to any gene: 4. CDR3 in DNA: TGTGCCAGCAGCTTACAACAGGGGAGCACTGAAGCTTTCTTT. Its translation: CASSLQQGSTEAFF.

The gene calls are TRBV11-2 and TRBJ1-5, with no clear D. The CDR3 has 13 residues. Germline lookup yields CDR1 SGHAT and CDR2 FQNNGV. V gave up 6 bases and J gave up 4 bases, with 10 bases separating them. As DNA, the CDR3 is TGTGCCAGCAGTGTACAGTGGAATCAGCCCCAGCATTTT. Translation gives CASSVQWNQPQHF.

V gene TRBV3-1 (or the pseudogene TRBV3-2) combines with J gene TRBJ2-1, with 8 bases matching TRBD2. CDR1 is LGHDT and CDR2 is YNNKEL in the germline V gene (reference sequence). The CDR3 totals 16 residues. The V gene end was trimmed by 2 bases and the J gene end by 7 bases; junction bases not matched to a gene: 10. CDR3 region: CASSQIPGLGVNEQFF. The CDR3 DNA follows: TGTGCCAGCAGCCAAATCCCGGGACTAGGGGTGAATGAGCAGTTCTTC.

The chain couples TRBV5-1 to TRBJ2-1; 7 bases are shared with TRBD2. The germline gives CDR1 SGHRS, CDR2 YFSETQ. V shed 3 bases and J 0 bases; nucleotides not matched to a gene: 9. The CDR3 has 17 amino acids. The CDR3 region has the DNA TGCGCCAGCAGCTGGGAGGGACTCCCAAGCTCCTACAATGAGCAGTTCTTC. Translated: CASSWEGLPSSYNEQFF. The full variable domain, rest sourced from reference TRBV5-1 and TRBJ2-1, is KAGVTQTPRYLIKTRGQQVTLSCSPISGHRSVSWYQQTPGQGLQFLFEYFSETQRNKGNFPGRFSGRQFSNSRSEMNVSTLELGDSALYLCASSWEGLPSSYNEQFFGPGTRLTVL.

V gene TRBV7-7 combines with J gene TRBJ2-1; 12 nucleotides agree with TRBD2. V lost 5 bases to trimming and J lost 6 bases; unmatched junction nucleotides: 11. The CDR3 runs to 17 residues. CDR1 and CDR2 (germline): SSHAT, FNYEAQ (reference sequence). The CDR3 here is CASSPGTSGSLGNEQFF. The CDR3 nucleotides read TGTGCCAGCAGCCCCGGGACTAGCGGGTCCCTGGGCAATGAGCAGTTCTTC. Supplemented by reference TRBV7-7 and TRBJ2-1, the full variable domain reads GAGVSQSPRYKVTKRGQDVTLRCDPISSHATLYWYQQALGQGPEFLTYFNYEAQPDKSGLPSDRFSAERPEGSISTLTIQRTEQRDSAMYRCASSPGTSGSLGNEQFFGPGTRLTVL.

CDR3 DNA: TGCGCCAGCAGCTTCCGACAGCCGGTGGCCCAAGAGACCCAGTACTTC. It yields the protein CASSFRQPVAQETQYF. J is TRBJ2-5 and V is TRBV5-1; tentatively, D is TRBD1 (5 bases). CDR1 SGHRS and CDR2 YFSETQ come from the germline V gene. The CDR3 totals 16 residues. Trimming stripped 2 bases from V and 1 base from J, with 15 bases between. The variable domain in full, completed from reference TRBV5-1 and TRBJ2-5, reads KAGVTQTPRYLIKTRGQQVTLSCSPISGHRSVSWYQQTPGQGLQFLFEYFSETQRNKGNFPGRFSGRQFSNSRSEMNVSTLELGDSALYLCASSFRQPVAQETQYFGPGTRLLVL.

Only a few counts were recorded for this clone. The chain links TRBV29-1 to TRBJ1-2, with TRBD1 as a possible D gene (6 bases). V was pared by 7 bases and J by 4 bases, with 10 bases between. This CDR3 is 11 amino acids long. Germline V CDR1 and CDR2: SQVTM, ANQGSEA. CDR3 region: CSARTVYGYTF. CDR3 nucleotide sequence: TGCAGCGCAAGGACAGTCTATGGCTACACCTTC.

Remarks on this clone: One end of the junction does not line up with germline, which may come from a read error. The chain uses TRBV5-4 and TRBJ1-2; tentative D call: TRBD1 (6 bases). Germline CDR1 SGHNT, CDR2 YYREEE (reference sequence). CDR3 size: 13 residues. The CDR3 region has the DNA TGTGCCAGCAGTTTGGGGGCAGCCTATGGCTACACCTTC. Its protein is CASSLGAAYGYTF.

The chain links TRBV15 to TRBJ2-2; 12 bases line up with TRBD2. Germline V lookup: CDR1 LNHNV, CDR2 YYDKDF (reference sequence). Unmatched junction bases numbered 2, after V lost 7 bases and J lost 5 bases. The CDR3 is made up of 14 amino acids. The CDR3 region has the DNA TGTGCCACCAACCTAGCGGGAGGGACCGGGGAGCTGTTTTTT. Encoded protein: CATNLAGGTGELFF.

The chain carries TRBV7-9 and TRBJ1-2, with 10 bases lining up with TRBD1. This CDR3 spans 14 amino acids. The V gene's germline CDR1 is SEHNR and CDR2 FQNEAQ (reference sequence). V shed 5 bases and J 3 bases; nucleotides not matched to a gene: 3. CDR3 bases: TGTGCCAGCAGCCCGGGGACAGGGGACTATGGCTACACCTTC. This sequence encodes CASSPGTGDYGYTF.

The chain couples TRBV5-4 to TRBJ2-3; TRBD2 matches 7 bases. This CDR3 is built from 15 residues. V was pared by 4 bases and J by 2 bases, with 7 bases of the junction left unmatched. The germline V gene encodes CDR1 SGHNT and CDR2 YYREEE (reference sequence). CDR3 amino acids: CASSLSSGTTDTQYF. The CDR3 DNA reads TGTGCCAGCAGCCTCTCTAGCGGAACCACAGATACGCAGTATTTT.

The CDR3, as DNA: TGCAGTGCTAGCACCGGGGAGAAAGCTTTCTTT. This gives the protein CSASTGEKAFF. The chain combines TRBV20-1 with TRBJ1-1; no clear D gene. The CDR3 consists of 11 residues. The V gene's germline CDR1 is DFQATT and CDR2 SNEGSKA (reference sequence). With 3 bases removed from V and 9 bases from J, the gap between germline ends came to 11 bases.

This chain uses TRBV6-5 with TRBJ1-6; perhaps TRBD1 as D (6 bases). Germline V CDR1 and CDR2: MNHEY, SVGAGI. Trimming left V 6 bases short and J 6 bases short, with 12 bases between. The CDR3 length is 14 residues. For the CDR3, the DNA is TGTGCCAGCAGCATCGGGACACCTAATTCACCCCTCCACTTT. Amino acid sequence: CASSIGTPNSPLHF.

The chain couples TRBV5-1 to TRBJ1-1; maybe TRBD1 (5 bases). Germline V CDR1 and CDR2: SGHRS, YFSETQ. This CDR3 has 15 residues. Trimming left V 0 bases short and J 8 bases short, with 17 bases between. CDR3 nucleotide sequence: TGCGCCAGCAGCTTGGCTTCGGGTCCGAGGGGCGAAGCTTTCTTT. This codes for CASSLASGPRGEAFF.